This is a list of T cell receptor beta chains from one sample in a study of cytomegalovirus exposure and HLA in healthy donors. TCRdb's copy holds only in-frame clones and misses some; the assay was immunoSEQ multiplex PCR. The table has more than 110,000 clones, around three quarters seen once. Sequencing input: PBMCs. Receptor source: a man younger than 35 in good health and CMV-seronegative. CDR3s include the opening cysteine and the closing phenylalanine or tryptophan. A D gene is named only where the DNA matches it firmly. Where a row states a size, it is once, few, many or the class of an expanded clone; other rows omit it.

j_call: TRBJ2-3
clone_size: .
d_call: TRBD1
v_call: TRBV2
cdr3_aa: CARAWTGGRDTQYF
cdr3_nt: TGTGCCAGGGCCTGGACAGGGGGCAGGGATACGCAGTATTTT

j_call: TRBJ2-5
clone_size: .
d_call: TRBD1
v_call: TRBV29-1
cdr3_aa: CSVRVTGGGQETQYF
cdr3_nt: TGCAGCGTTCGAGTTACAGGGGGCGGGCAAGAGACCCAGTACTTC

j_call: TRBJ2-1
clone_size: .
d_call: .
v_call: TRBV9
cdr3_aa: CASSSGGTPQREQFF
cdr3_nt: TGTGCCAGCAGCTCCGGGGGGACACCTCAAAGGGAGCAGTTCTTC

j_call: TRBJ2-3
clone_size: .
d_call: TRBD2
v_call: TRBV4-3
cdr3_aa: CASSLHPSGGKWDTQYF
cdr3_nt: TGCGCCAGCAGCCTCCACCCTAGCGGGGGCAAGTGGGATACGCAGTATTTT

j_call: TRBJ2-3
clone_size: .
d_call: .
v_call: TRBV6-5
cdr3_aa: CASSYTESRDTQYF
cdr3_nt: TGTGCCAGCAGTTACACCGAGTCCAGGGATACGCAGTATTTT

j_call: TRBJ2-5
clone_size: .
d_call: TRBD2
v_call: TRBV9
cdr3_aa: CASSVESSGGSQETQYF
cdr3_nt: TGTGCCAGCAGCGTAGAGTCTAGCGGGGGATCCCAAGAGACCCAGTACTTC

j_call: TRBJ1-1
clone_size: few
d_call: .
v_call: TRBV5-1
cdr3_aa: CASSPNRGPATEAFF
cdr3_nt: TGCGCCAGCAGCCCCAACCGGGGTCCGGCCACTGAAGCTTTCTTT

j_call: TRBJ1-6
clone_size: .
d_call: .
v_call: TRBV9
cdr3_aa: CASGKRSVDTSSPLHF
cdr3_nt: TGTGCCAGCGGTAAAAGGTCGGTCGACACCAGTTCACCCCTCCACTTT

j_call: TRBJ2-7
clone_size: .
d_call: .
v_call: TRBV11-2
cdr3_aa: CASSLSTYSYEQYF
cdr3_nt: TGTGCCAGCAGCTTAAGCACCTACTCCTACGAGCAGTACTTC

j_call: TRBJ1-2
clone_size: .
d_call: .
v_call: TRBV30
cdr3_aa: CAWSVRQLLEGYTF
cdr3_nt: TGTGCCTGGAGTGTAAGGCAGCTCCTGGAGGGCTACACCTTC

j_call: TRBJ1-2
clone_size: .
d_call: .
v_call: TRBV7-9
cdr3_aa: CASSLDPRSYTF
cdr3_nt: TGTGCCAGCAGCTTAGATCCTAGAAGCTACACCTTC

j_call: TRBJ2-5
clone_size: .
d_call: TRBD1
v_call: TRBV27
cdr3_aa: CASSRDSWAGTQYF
cdr3_nt: TGTGCCAGCAGCCGGGACAGCTGGGCAGGGACCCAGTACTTC